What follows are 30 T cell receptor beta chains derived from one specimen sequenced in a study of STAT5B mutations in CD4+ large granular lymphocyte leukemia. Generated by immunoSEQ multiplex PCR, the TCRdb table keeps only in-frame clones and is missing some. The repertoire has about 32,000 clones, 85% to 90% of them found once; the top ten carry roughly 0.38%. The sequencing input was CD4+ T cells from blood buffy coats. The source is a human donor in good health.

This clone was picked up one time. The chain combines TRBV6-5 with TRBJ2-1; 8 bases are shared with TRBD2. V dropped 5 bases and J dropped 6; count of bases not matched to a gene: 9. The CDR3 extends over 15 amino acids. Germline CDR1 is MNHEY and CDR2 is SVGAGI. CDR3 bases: TGTGCCAGCAGTACCGGGACTAGGGAACTCAATGAGCAGTTCTTC. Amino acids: CASSTGTRELNEQFF.

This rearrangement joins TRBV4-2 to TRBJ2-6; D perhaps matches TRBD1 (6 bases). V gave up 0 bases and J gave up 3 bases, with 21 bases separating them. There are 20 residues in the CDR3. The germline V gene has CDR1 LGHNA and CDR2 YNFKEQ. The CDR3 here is CASSQELYQGITYGANVLTF. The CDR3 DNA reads TGTGCCAGCAGCCAAGAATTATATCAGGGGATTACCTATGGGGCCAACGTCCTGACTTTC.

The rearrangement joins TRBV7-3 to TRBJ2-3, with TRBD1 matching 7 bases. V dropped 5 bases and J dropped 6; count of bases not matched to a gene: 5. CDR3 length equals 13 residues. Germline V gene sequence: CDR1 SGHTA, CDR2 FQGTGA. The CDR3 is CASSLDRADTQYF. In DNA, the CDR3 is TGTGCCAGCAGCCTTGACAGGGCCGATACGCAGTATTTT.

The CDR3 loop reads CASSSGSSYEQYF. The CDR3 DNA sequence: TGTGCCAGCAGCTCAGGGTCCTCCTACGAGCAGTACTTC. This chain connects TRBV7-6 to TRBJ2-7; weak D call: TRBD1 (5 bases). Germline V lookup: CDR1 SGHVS, CDR2 FNYEAQ. Deletions cut 4 bases from V and 0 bases from J, with 7 bases between. The CDR3 covers 13 residues.

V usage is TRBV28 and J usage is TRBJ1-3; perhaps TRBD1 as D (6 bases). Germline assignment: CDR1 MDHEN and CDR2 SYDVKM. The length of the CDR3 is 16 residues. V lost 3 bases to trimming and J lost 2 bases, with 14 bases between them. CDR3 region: CASSFPGGQPGNTIYF. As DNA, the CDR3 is TGTGCCAGCAGTTTCCCCGGGGGCCAGCCTGGAAACACCATATATTTT.

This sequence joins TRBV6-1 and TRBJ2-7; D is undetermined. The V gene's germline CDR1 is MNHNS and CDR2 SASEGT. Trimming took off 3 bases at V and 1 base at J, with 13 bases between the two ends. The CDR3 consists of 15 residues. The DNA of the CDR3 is TGTGCCAGCAGTGATGAGTGGAGACGGTCCTACGAGCAGTACTTC. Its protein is CASSDEWRRSYEQYF.

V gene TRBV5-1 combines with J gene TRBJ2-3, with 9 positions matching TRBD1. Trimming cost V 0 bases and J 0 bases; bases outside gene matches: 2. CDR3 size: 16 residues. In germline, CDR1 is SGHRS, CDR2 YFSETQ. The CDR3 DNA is TGCGCCAGCAGCTTGGAGGACAGGGGAAGCACAGATACGCAGTATTTT. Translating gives CASSLEDRGSTDTQYF.

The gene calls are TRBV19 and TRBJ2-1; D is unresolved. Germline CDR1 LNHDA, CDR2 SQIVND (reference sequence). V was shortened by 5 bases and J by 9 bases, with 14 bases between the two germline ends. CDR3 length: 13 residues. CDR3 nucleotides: TGTGCCAGTAGTGTTACCCCTGAAGGTGAGCAGTTCTTC. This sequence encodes CASSVTPEGEQFF.

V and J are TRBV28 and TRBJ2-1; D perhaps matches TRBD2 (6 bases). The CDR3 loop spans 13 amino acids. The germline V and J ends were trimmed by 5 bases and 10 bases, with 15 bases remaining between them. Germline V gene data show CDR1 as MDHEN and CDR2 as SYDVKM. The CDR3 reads CASSLPTRGEQFF. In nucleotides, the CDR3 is TGTGCCAGCAGTCTCCCGACACGGGGGGAGCAGTTCTTC.

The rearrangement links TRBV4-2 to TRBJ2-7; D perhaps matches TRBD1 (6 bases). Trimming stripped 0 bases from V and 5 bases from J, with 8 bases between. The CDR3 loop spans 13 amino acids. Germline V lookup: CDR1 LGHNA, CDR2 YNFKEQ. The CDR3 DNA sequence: TGTGCCAGCAGCCAAGAAAGGGGGAACGAGCAGTACTTC. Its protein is CASSQERGNEQYF.

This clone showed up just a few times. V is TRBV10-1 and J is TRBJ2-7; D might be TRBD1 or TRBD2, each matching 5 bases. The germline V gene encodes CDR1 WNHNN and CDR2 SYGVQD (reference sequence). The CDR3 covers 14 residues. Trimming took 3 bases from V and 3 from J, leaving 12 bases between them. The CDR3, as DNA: TGCGCCAGCAGTGATTCCGTGGGGGTCTACGAGCAGTACTTC. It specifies CASSDSVGVYEQYF.

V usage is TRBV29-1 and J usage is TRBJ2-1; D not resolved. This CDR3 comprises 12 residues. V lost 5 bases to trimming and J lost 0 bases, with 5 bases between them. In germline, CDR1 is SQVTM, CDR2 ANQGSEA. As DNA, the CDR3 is TGCAGCGTTCGTCTCTCCTACAATGAGCAGTTCTTC. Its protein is CSVRLSYNEQFF.

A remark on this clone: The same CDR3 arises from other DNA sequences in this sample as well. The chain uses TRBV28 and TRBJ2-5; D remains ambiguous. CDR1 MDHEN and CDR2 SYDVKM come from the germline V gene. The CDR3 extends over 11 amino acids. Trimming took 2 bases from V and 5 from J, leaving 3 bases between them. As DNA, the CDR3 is TGTGCCAGCAGTTTAAGGGAGACCCAGTACTTC. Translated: CASSLRETQYF.

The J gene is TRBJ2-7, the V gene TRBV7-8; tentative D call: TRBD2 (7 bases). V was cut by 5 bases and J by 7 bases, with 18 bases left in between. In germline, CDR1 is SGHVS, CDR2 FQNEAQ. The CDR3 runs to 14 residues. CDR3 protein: CASSDRGGAAEQYF. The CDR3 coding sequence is TGTGCCAGCAGCGATAGGGGGGGGGCGGCAGAGCAGTACTTC.

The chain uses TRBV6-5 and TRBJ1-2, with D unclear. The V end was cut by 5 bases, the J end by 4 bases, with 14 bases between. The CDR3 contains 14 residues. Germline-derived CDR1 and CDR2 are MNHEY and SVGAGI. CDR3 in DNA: TGTGCCAGCAGTCCCCGCGGCGCCGGCTATGGCTACACCTTC. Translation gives CASSPRGAGYGYTF.

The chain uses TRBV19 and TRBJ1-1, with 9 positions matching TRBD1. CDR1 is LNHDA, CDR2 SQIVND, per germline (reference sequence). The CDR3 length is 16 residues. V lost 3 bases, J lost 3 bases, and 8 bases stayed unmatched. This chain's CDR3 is CASSISTGQGDTEAFF. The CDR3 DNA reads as TGTGCCAGTAGTATTTCCACGGGACAGGGTGACACTGAAGCTTTCTTT.

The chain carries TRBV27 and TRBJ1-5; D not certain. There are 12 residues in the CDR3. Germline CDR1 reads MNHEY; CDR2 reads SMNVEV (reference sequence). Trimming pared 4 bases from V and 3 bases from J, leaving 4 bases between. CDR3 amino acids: CASSSINQPQHF. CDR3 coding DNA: TGTGCCAGCAGTTCCATCAATCAGCCCCAGCATTTT.

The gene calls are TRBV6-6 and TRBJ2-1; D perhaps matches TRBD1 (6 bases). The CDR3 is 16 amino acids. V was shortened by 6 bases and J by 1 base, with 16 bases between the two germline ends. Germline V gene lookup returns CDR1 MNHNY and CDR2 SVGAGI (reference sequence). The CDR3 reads CASSPDVRGSYNEQFF. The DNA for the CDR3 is TGTGCCAGCAGCCCCGATGTCAGGGGTTCCTACAATGAGCAGTTCTTC.

CDR3 residues: CASSEAGQGSGNQPQHF. In DNA form, the CDR3 reads TGTGCCAGCAGTGAAGCTGGACAGGGGTCAGGCAATCAGCCCCAGCATTTT. This chain connects TRBV6-1 to TRBJ1-5; TRBD1 agrees at 9 bases. Germline values: CDR1 MNHNS, CDR2 SASEGT. The CDR3 is 17 residues long. V shed 0 bases, J shed 2 bases, and the junction held 5 bases outside the gene matches.

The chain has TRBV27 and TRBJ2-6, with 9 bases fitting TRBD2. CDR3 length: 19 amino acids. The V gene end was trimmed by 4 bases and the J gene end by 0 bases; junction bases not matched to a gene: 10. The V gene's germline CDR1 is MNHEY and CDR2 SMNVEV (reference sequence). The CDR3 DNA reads TGTGCCAGCAGTTCGAGTCTAAGCGGGAGGAACTCTGGGGCCAACGTCCTGACTTTC. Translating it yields CASSSSLSGRNSGANVLTF. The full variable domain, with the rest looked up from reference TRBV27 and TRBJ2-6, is EAQVTQNPRYLITVTGKKLTVTCSQNMNHEYMSWYRQDPGLGLRQIYYSMNVEVTDKGDVPEGYKVSRKEKRNFPLILESPSPNQTSLYFCASSSSLSGRNSGANVLTFGAGSRLTVL.

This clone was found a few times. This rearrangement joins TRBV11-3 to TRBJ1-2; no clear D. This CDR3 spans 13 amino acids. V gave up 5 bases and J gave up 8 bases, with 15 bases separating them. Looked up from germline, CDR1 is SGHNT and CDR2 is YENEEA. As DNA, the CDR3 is TGTGCCAGCAGCCTACGTGAGACTGACGGCTACACCTTC. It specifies CASSLRETDGYTF. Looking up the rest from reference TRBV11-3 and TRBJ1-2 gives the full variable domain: EAGVVQSPRYKIIEKKQPVAFWCNPISGHNTLYWYLQNLGQGPELLIRYENEEAVDDSQLPKDRFSAERLKGVDSTLKIQPAELGDSAVYLCASSLRETDGYTFGSGTRLTVV.

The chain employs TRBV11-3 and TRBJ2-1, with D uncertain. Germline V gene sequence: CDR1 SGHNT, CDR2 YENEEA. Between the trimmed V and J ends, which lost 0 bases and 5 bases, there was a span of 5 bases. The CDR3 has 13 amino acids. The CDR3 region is CASSLEIDNEQFF. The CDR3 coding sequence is TGTGCCAGCAGCTTAGAAATCGACAATGAGCAGTTCTTC.

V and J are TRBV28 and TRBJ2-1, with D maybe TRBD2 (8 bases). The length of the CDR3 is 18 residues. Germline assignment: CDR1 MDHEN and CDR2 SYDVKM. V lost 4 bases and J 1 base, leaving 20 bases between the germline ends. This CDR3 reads CASSSGGGGGRSYNEQFF. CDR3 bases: TGTGCCAGCAGTTCAGGGGGGGGAGGCGGGAGGTCCTACAATGAGCAGTTCTTC.

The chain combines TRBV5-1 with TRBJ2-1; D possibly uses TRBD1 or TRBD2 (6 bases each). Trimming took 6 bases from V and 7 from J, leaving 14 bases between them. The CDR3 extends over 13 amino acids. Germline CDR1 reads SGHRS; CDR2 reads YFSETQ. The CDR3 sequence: CASTLIGGNEQFF. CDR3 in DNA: TGCGCCAGCACGCTAATAGGGGGGAATGAGCAGTTCTTC.

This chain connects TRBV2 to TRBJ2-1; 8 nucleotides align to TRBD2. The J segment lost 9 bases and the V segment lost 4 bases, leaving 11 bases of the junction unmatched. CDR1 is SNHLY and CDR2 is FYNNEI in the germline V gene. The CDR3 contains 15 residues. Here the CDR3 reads CASSAGTRGGSEQFF. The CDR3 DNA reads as TGTGCCAGCAGTGCGGGGACTAGAGGGGGTAGTGAGCAGTTCTTC.

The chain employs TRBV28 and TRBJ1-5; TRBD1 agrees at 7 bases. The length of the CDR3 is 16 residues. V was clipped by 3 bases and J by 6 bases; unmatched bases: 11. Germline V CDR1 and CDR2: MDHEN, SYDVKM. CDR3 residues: CASSFNRGPGGQPQHF. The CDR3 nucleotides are TGTGCCAGCAGTTTCAACAGGGGACCGGGGGGTCAGCCCCAGCATTTT.

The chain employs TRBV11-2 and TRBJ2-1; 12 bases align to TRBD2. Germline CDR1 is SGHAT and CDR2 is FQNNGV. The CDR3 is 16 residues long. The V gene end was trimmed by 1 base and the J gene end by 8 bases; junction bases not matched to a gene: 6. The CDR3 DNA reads TGTGCCAGCAGCTTAGCCGGGACTAGCGGGTGGGATGAGCAGTTCTTC. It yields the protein CASSLAGTSGWDEQFF.

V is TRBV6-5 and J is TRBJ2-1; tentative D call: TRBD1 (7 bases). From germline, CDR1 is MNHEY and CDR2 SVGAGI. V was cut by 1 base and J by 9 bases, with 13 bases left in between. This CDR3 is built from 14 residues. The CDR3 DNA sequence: TGTGCCAGCAGTTACTACGGCCAGGGGGGTGAGCAGTTCTTC. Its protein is CASSYYGQGGEQFF.

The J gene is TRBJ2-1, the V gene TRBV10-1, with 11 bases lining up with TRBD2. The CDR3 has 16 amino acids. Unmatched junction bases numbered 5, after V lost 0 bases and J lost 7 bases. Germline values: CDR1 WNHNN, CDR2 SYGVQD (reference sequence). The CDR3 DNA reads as TGCGCCAGCAGTGAGTCGCGGGCTAGCGGGAGGAATGAGCAGTTCTTC. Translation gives CASSESRASGRNEQFF.

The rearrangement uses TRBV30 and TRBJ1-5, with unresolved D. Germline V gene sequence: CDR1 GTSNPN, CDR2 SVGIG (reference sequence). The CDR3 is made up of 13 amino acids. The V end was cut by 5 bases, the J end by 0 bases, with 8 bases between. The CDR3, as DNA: TGTGCCTGGTCAGCCGATAGCAATCAGCCCCAGCATTTT. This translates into CAWSADSNQPQHF.